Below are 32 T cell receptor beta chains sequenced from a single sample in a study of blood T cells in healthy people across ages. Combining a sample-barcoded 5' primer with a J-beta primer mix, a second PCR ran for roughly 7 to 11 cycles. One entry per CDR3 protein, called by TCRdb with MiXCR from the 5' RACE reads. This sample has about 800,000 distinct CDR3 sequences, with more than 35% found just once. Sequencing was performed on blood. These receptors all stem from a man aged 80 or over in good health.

The CDR3 DNA follows: TGTGCCACCAGTGAAATAGACAGGGGGAAAGAGACCCAGTACTTC. This gives the protein CATSEIDRGKETQYF. The chain has TRBV24-1 and TRBJ2-5, with 9 bases aligning to TRBD1. With V trimmed by 4 bases and J by 3 bases, 5 bases remained unmatched. CDR1 and CDR2 from the germline V gene are KGHDR and SFDVKD. The CDR3 sequence is 15 residues long.

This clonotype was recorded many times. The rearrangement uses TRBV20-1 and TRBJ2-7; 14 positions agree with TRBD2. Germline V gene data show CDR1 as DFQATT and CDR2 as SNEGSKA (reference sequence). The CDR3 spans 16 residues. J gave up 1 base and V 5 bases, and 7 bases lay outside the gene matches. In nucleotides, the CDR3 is TGCAGTGCTTTTGGACTAGCGGGAGGAGAATCCTACGAGCAGTACTTC. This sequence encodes CSAFGLAGGESYEQYF.

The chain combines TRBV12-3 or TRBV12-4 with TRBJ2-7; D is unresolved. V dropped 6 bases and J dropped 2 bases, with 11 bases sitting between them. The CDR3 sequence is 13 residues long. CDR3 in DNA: TGTGCCAGCAGAATGACACTTACCTACGAGCAGTACTTC. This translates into CASRMTLTYEQYF.

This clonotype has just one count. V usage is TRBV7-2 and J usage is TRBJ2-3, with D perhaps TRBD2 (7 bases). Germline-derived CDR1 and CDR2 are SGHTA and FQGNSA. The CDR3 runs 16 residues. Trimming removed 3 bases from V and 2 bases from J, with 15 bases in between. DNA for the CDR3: TGTGCCAGCAGCTTCCGATTAGGGGGGGACACAGATACGCAGTATTTT. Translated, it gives CASSFRLGGDTDTQYF.

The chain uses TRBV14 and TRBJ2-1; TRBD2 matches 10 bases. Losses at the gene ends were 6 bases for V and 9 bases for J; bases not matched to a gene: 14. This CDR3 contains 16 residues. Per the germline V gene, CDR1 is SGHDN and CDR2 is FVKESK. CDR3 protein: CASRDQGLAESSEQFF. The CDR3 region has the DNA TGTGCCAGCAGAGACCAAGGACTAGCGGAAAGTAGTGAGCAGTTCTTC.

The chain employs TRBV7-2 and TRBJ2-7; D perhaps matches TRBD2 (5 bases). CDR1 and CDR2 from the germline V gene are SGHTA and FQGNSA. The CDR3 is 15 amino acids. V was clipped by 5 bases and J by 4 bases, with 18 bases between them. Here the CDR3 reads CASSQARGPGYEQYF. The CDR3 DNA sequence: TGTGCCAGCAGCCAAGCGAGAGGGCCGGGTTACGAGCAGTACTTC. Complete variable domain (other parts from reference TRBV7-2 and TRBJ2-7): GAGVSQSPSNKVTEKGKDVELRCDPISGHTALYWYRQSLGQGLEFLIYFQGNSAPDKSGLPSDRFSAERTGGSVSTLTIQRTQQEDSAVYLCASSQARGPGYEQYFGPGTRLTVT.

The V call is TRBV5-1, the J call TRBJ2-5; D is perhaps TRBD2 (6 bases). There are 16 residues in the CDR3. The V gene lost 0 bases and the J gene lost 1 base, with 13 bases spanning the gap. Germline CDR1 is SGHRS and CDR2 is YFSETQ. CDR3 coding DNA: TGCGCCAGCAGCTTGGGGTTAGCGGTATTCCAAGAGACCCAGTACTTC. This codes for CASSLGLAVFQETQYF.

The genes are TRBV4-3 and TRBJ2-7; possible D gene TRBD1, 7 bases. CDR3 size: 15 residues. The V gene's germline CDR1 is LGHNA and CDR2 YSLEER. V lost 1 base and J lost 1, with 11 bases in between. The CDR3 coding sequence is TGCGCCAGCAGCCAAGCGGAGGGGGCGTCCTACGAGCAGTACTTC. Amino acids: CASSQAEGASYEQYF.

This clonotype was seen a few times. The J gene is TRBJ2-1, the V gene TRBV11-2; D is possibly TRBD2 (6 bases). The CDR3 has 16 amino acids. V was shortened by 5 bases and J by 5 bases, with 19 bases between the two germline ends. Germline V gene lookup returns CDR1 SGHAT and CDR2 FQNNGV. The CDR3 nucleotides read TGTGCCAGCAGCCCCTACAGGAGGAGGGCTGACAATGAGCAGTTCTTC. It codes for CASSPYRRRADNEQFF.

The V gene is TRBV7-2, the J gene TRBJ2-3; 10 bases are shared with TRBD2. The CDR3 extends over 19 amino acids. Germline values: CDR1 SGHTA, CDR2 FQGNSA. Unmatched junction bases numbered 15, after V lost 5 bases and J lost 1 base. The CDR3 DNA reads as TGTGCCAGCAGCCGCAACCTAGCGGGAGATGTCGGAGGCACAGATACGCAGTATTTT. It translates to CASSRNLAGDVGGTDTQYF.

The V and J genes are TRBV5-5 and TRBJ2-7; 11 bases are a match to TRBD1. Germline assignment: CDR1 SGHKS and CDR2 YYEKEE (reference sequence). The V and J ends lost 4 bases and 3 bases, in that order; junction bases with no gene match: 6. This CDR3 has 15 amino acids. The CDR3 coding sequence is TGTGCCAGCAGCCGGCCGGGACAGGGGGACTACGAGCAGTACTTC. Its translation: CASSRPGQGDYEQYF. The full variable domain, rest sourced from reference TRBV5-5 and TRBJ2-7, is DAGVTQSPTHLIKTRGQQVTLRCSPISGHKSVSWYQQVLGQGPQFIFQYYEKEERGRGNFPDRFSARQFPNYSSELNVNALLLGDSALYLCASSRPGQGDYEQYFGPGTRLTVT.

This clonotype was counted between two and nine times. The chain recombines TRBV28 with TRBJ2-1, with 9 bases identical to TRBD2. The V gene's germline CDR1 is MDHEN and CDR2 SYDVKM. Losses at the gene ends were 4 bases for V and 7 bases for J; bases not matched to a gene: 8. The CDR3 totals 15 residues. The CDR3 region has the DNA TGTGCCAGCAGTTCTTTTAGCGGGAGCAGGAATGAGCAGTTCTTC. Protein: CASSSFSGSRNEQFF.

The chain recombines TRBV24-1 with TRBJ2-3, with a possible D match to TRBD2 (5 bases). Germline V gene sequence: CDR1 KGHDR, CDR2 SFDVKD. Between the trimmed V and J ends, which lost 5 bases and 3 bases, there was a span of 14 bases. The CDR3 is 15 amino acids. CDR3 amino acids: CATSGSGGFTDTQYF. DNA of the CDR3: TGTGCCACCAGTGGGAGCGGCGGGTTTACAGATACGCAGTATTTT.

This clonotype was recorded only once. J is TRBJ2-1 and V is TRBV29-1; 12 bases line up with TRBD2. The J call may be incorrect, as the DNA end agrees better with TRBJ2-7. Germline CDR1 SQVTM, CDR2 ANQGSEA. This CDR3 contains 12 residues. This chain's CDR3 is CSVEETSGRQYF. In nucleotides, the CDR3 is TGCAGCGTTGAAGAGACTAGCGGGAGGCAGTACTTC.

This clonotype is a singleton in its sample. CDR3 DNA sequence: TGTGCCAGCAGTCCTTGGACTGGGAAAAGGGAGCAGTACTTC. Residues: CASSPWTGKREQYF. V is TRBV12-3 or TRBV12-4 and J is TRBJ2-5; D may be TRBD2 (5 bases). V was clipped by 5 bases and J by 11 bases, with 21 bases between them. The CDR3 has 14 amino acids.

CDR3 sequence reads: CASTLGLAGSFKDEQFF. CDR3 in DNA: TGTGCCAGCACCCTCGGACTAGCGGGATCCTTTAAGGATGAGCAGTTCTTC. V and J are TRBV12-3 or TRBV12-4 and TRBJ2-1, with 12 bases identical to TRBD2. CDR3 length: 17 residues. Losses at the gene ends were 7 bases for V and 8 bases for J; bases not matched to a gene: 15.

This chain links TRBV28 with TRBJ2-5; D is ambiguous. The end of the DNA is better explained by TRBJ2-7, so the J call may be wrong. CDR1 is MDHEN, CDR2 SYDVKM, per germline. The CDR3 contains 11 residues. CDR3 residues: CATFSPYEQYF. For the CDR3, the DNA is TGTGCCACCTTCAGCCCCTACGAGCAGTACTTC.

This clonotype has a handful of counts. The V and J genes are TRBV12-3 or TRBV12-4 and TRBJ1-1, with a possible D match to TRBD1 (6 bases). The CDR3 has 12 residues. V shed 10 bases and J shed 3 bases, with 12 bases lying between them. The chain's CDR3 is CANRVGDTEAFF. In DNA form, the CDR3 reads TGTGCCAACAGGGTCGGCGACACTGAAGCTTTCTTT.

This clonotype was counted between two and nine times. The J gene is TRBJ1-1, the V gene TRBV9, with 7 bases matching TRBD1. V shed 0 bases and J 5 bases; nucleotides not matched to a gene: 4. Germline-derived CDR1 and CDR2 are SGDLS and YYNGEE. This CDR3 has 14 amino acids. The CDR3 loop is CASSVGQGRTEAFF. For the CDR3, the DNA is TGTGCCAGCAGCGTAGGACAGGGTAGGACTGAAGCTTTCTTT.

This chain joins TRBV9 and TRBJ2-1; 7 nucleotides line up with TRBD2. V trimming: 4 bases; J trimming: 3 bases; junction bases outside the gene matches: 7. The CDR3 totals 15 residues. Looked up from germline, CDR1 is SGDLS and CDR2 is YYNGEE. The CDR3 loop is CASSPMAGDYNEQFF. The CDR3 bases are TGTGCCAGCAGCCCTATGGCGGGAGACTACAATGAGCAGTTCTTC.

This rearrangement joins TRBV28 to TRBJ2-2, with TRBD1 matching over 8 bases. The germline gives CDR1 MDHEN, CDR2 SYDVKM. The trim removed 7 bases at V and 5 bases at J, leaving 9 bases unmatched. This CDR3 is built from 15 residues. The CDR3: CASTLSDRATGELFF. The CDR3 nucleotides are TGTGCCAGCACCCTTTCGGACAGGGCAACCGGGGAGCTGTTTTTT.

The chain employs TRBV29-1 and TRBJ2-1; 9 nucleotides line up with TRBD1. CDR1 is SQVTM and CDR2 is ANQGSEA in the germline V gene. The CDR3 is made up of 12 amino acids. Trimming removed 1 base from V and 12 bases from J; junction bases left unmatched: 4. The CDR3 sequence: CSVEGGQGGQFF. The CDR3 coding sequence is TGCAGCGTTGAAGGGGGACAGGGAGGGCAGTTCTTC.

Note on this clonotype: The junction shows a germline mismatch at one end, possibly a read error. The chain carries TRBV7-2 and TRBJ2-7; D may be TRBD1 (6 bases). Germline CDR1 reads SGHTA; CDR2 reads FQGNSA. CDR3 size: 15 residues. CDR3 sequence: CASNLRGRGFYEQYF. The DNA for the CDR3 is TGTGCCAGCAACTTACGCGGCAGGGGCTTTTACGAGCAGTACTTC.

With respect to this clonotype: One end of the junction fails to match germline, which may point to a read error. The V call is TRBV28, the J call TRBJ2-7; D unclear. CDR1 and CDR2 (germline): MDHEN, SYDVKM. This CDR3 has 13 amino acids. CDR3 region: CASFSEGPYGQYF. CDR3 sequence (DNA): TGTGCCAGCTTCTCAGAAGGGCCCTACGGGCAGTACTTC. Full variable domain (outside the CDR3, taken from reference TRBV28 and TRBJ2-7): DVKVTQSSRYLVKRTGEKVFLECVQDMDHENMFWYRQDPGLGLRLIYFSYDVKMKEKGDIPEGYSVSREKKERFSLILESASTNQTSMYLCASFSEGPYGQYFGPGTRLTVT.

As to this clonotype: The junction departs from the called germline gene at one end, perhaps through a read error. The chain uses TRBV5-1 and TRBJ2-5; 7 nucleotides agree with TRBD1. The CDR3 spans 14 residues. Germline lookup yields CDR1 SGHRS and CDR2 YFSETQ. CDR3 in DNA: TGCGCCGGCAGCTTAACAGGGGTCCTCAATGAGCAGTACTTC. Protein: CAGSLTGVLNEQYF.

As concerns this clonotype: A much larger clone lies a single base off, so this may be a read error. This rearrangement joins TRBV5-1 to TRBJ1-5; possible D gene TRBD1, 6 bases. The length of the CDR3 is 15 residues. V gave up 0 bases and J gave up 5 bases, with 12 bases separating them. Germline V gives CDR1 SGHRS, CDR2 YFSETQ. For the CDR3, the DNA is TGCGCCAGCAGCTTGGGGGGGCACGCCGATCAGCCCCAGCATTTT. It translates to CASSLGGHADQPQHF.

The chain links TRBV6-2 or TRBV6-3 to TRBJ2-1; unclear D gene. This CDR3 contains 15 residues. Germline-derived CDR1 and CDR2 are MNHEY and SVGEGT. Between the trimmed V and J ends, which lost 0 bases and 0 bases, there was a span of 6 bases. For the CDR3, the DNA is TGTGCCAGCAGTTACTCGATTCCCTCCTACAATGAGCAGTTCTTC. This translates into CASSYSIPSYNEQFF.

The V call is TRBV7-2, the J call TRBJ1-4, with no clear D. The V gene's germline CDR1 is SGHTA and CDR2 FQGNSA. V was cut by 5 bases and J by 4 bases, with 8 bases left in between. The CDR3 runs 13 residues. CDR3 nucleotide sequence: TGTGCCAGCAGCCCGACCCATAATGAAAAACTGTTTTTT. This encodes CASSPTHNEKLFF.

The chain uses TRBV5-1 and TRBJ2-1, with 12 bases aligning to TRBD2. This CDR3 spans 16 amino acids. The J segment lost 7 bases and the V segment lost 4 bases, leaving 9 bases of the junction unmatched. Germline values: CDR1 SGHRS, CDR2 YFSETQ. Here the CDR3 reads CASSPALAGGGNEQFF. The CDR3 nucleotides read TGCGCCAGCAGCCCGGCCCTAGCGGGAGGGGGGAATGAGCAGTTCTTC. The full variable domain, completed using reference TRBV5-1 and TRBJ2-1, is KAGVTQTPRYLIKTRGQQVTLSCSPISGHRSVSWYQQTPGQGLQFLFEYFSETQRNKGNFPGRFSGRQFSNSRSEMNVSTLELGDSALYLCASSPALAGGGNEQFFGPGTRLTVL.

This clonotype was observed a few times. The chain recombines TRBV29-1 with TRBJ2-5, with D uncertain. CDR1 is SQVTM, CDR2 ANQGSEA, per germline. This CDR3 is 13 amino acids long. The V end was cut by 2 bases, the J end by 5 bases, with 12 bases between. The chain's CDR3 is CSVEPSHGETQYF. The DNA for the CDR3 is TGCAGCGTTGAACCTTCTCACGGGGAGACCCAGTACTTC.

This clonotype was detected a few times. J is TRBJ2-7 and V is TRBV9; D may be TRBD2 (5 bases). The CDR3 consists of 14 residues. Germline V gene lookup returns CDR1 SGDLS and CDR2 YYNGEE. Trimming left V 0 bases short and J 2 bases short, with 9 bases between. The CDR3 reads CASSVDGRAYEQYF. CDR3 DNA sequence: TGTGCCAGCAGCGTAGACGGGCGGGCCTACGAGCAGTACTTC.

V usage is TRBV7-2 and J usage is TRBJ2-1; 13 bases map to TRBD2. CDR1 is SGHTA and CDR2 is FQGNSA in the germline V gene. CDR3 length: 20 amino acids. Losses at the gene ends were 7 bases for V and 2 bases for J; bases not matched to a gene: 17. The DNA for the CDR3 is TGTGCCAGCAACCAACATAGGACTAGCGGGAGTAATTCCCCCTACAATGAGCAGTTCTTC. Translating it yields CASNQHRTSGSNSPYNEQFF.